The following is a TCR beta chain sequence with its context. This sample is drawn from a study of Ad26.COV2.S vaccination and SARS-CoV-2 variants. Looking at the study overall: This donor came from the COV1001 trial of Ad26.COV2.S.

The data were produced by immunoSEQ multiplex PCR, yet TCRdb's version contains in-frame clones alone and is incomplete. The sample carries some 270,000 clones, around 85% recorded once. Treatment in this sample: around 19 received Ad26.COV2.S at low or high dose, single or two shots; roughly five received placebo; per-sample allocation not given. Day 63 after the first injection of vaccine or placebo was the sampling time. The length of the CDR3 is 15 residues. The sequence was collected from a person aged 18-60 years who received the Ad26.COV2.S COVID-19 vaccine or a placebo. The chain carries TRBV12-1 and TRBJ2-2; TRBD1 is the table's D call and was not checked against the DNA. TRBV12-1 is described as a pseudogene. This material consisted of peripheral blood, taken in a trial of Ad26.COV2.S vaccine versus placebo. CDR3 in DNA: TGTGCCAGCAGCTCGAGGACAGGGGACACCGGGGAGCTGTTTTTT. It is translated as CASSSRTGDTGELFF.